This T cell receptor beta chain was identified in a study of blood T cell repertoires in COVID-19. CDR1 is MNHEY and CDR2 is SMNVEV in the germline V gene (reference sequence). V lost 4 bases to trimming and J lost 0 bases, with 10 bases between them. This CDR3 comprises 14 residues. Authors' analysis steps: Amplification with reference gene primers provided the estimates of nucleated cell counts. The repertoire was sequenced with immunoSEQ multiplex PCR; TCRdb's copy has only in-frame clones and lacks some. V and J calls and clone size are as listed in that table; D and trimming were resolved from the DNA. Found here are 300,000 to 350,000 clones, 80% to 90% of them singletons; the top ten hold approximately 9%. The study assigned cohorts using participant-reported clinical history.

The chain joins TRBV27 to TRBJ2-7; D is perhaps TRBD1 (5 bases). This TCR came from a woman aged 18-35 years who had recovered from COVID-19. Sample: PBMCs or T cells enriched from blood (not recorded which). The CDR3 region is CASSSLTASYEQYF. The CDR3 nucleotides are TGTGCCAGCAGTTCCCTGACAGCCTCCTACGAGCAGTACTTC.